This TCR beta chain originates from a study of vaccination and CD4 T cells after COVID-19. The overall study: Post-COVID draws came a median approximately 100 days after diagnosis (range 35 to 161).

Study conclusions and caveats: Early timepoints after natural infection were not analyzed in these convalescent patients.

This clonotype was found a few times. Its antigen remains unidentified. The treatment is: roughly 10-day PBMC culture with coronavirus spike peptide pools or control peptides (ViraFEST assay). V was trimmed by 3 bases and J by 1 base, leaving 10 bases between them. Germline CDR1 and CDR2: GTSNPN and SVGIG (reference sequence). The CDR3 covers 14 residues. Cultured CD4+ T cell DNA was sequenced using the Oncomine TCR Beta short-read assay. Via MiXCR, TCRdb re-called the PCR reads, giving one row per CDR3 protein. The data hold 15,000 or so distinct CDR3 sequences, with around 55% observed a single time.

The sequence came from a human donor with COVID-19. The chain carries TRBV30 and TRBJ2-1; D gene ambiguous. The material was cultured CD4+ T cells from blood, obtained after SARS-CoV-2 vaccination. CDR3 sequence: CAWRVGGSYNEQFF. CDR3 DNA sequence: TGTGCCTGGAGAGTAGGCGGTTCCTACAATGAGCAGTTCTTC.